This T cell receptor beta chain emerged from a study of blood T cell repertoires in COVID-19. The data were produced by immunoSEQ multiplex PCR, yet TCRdb's version contains in-frame clones alone and is incomplete. The sample consists of 200,000 to 250,000 clones, 83% of them appearing once. The sequence came from a woman under 40 with COVID-19, enrolled during active disease. Sequenced input: peripheral blood.

CDR3 in DNA: TGTGCCAGCAGCCCAGGACTATTGTATGGCTACACCTTC. Its protein is CASSPGLLYGYTF. The chain employs TRBV12-3 or TRBV12-4 and TRBJ1-2; D is undetermined. This CDR3 has 13 residues. V lost 6 bases and J lost 5, with 13 bases in between.